The 2 T cell receptor beta chains below come from one sample, sequenced in a study of T cell repertoires in cytomegalovirus infection. MiXCR was run by TCRdb on the reads, yielding one entry per CDR3 protein. Among around 630,000 distinct CDR3 sequences, 20% to 25% were seen once, and the ten largest hold 6.5% to 10%. The sequencing sample was made of CD8+ T cells from PBMCs. These receptor sequences come from a human donor in good health (CMV status not recorded). Some clones in this sample may be carry-over from other donors' samples.

This clonotype was seen a handful of times. This chain links TRBV12-3 or TRBV12-4 with TRBJ1-1, with TRBD1 as a possible D gene (5 bases). V gave up 1 base and J gave up 5 bases, with 11 bases separating them. The length of the CDR3 is 14 residues. In nucleotides, the CDR3 is TGTGCCAGCAGTTTAGGCTGGGGGAGTACTGAAGCTTTCTTT. It encodes CASSLGWGSTEAFF.

This sequence joins TRBV6-6 and TRBJ2-5; D not certain. The germline CDR1 and CDR2 sequences are MNHNY and SVGAGI (reference sequence). The CDR3 spans 14 residues. Trimming shortened V by 2 bases and J by 4 bases, and 11 bases separated the two germline ends. The chain's CDR3 is CASSYPPDGETQYF. DNA for the CDR3: TGTGCCAGCAGTTACCCGCCCGACGGAGAGACCCAGTACTTC.